The 8 T cell receptor beta chains presented below share a single source sample, sequenced in a study of cytomegalovirus exposure and HLA in healthy donors. In the PCR, 60 Vbeta and 13 Jbeta primers were used. Clones were sequenced by immunoSEQ multiplex PCR, and TCRdb holds only the in-frame ones, with some missing. The table lists 150,000 or so clones, over 75% of them singletons. Material: PBMCs. Source of these receptors: a woman in her forties in good health and CMV-seropositive.

The genes are TRBV5-3 and TRBJ2-7; D is unclear. TRBV5-3 is annotated as an ORF whose role is uncertain. The CDR3 length is 15 residues. V shed 4 bases and J shed 0 bases, with 14 bases lying between them. CDR3 residues: CARSRETESSYEQYF. Written as DNA, the CDR3 is TGTGCCAGAAGCCGAGAAACGGAGAGCTCCTACGAGCAGTACTTC.

The rearrangement links TRBV7-6 to TRBJ1-2; a weak D match, TRBD1 (6 bases). Germline values: CDR1 SGHVS, CDR2 FNYEAQ. Trimming stripped 6 bases from V and 8 bases from J, with 22 bases between. This CDR3 comprises 15 residues. The CDR3 loop reads CASSYDVTGREGYTF. DNA for the CDR3: TGTGCCAGCAGTTATGACGTGACAGGCAGAGAAGGCTACACCTTC.

The gene calls are TRBV19 and TRBJ1-1; 10 nucleotides match TRBD1. CDR3 length equals 16 residues. The V gene end was trimmed by 3 bases and the J gene end by 3 bases; junction bases not matched to a gene: 7. Germline V lookup: CDR1 LNHDA, CDR2 SQIVND (reference sequence). The CDR3 is CASSIDRGRSDTEAFF. As DNA, the CDR3 is TGTGCCAGTAGTATCGACAGGGGGCGGTCGGACACTGAAGCTTTCTTT.

V is TRBV28 and J is TRBJ1-2, with D possibly being TRBD1 (5 bases). The CDR3 runs to 11 residues. V lost 8 bases, J lost 2 bases, and 6 bases lay in between. Germline V gives CDR1 MDHEN, CDR2 SYDVKM. The CDR3 DNA sequence: TGTGCCAGCCGGGGGAACTATGGCTACACCTTC. This encodes CASRGNYGYTF.

The gene calls are TRBV6-1 and TRBJ2-4; no reliable D call. There are 12 residues in the CDR3. V lost 5 bases and J lost 7, with 9 bases in between. Germline V CDR1 and CDR2: MNHNS, SASEGT. The CDR3 coding sequence is TGTGCCAGCAGTAGGCAAGCGAACATTCAGTACTTC. It is translated as CASSRQANIQYF.

The chain couples TRBV5-6 to TRBJ2-6; 7 bases agree with TRBD1. The ends lost 4 bases at V and 3 bases at J; junction bases unmatched: 4. The CDR3 totals 15 residues. CDR1 and CDR2 (germline): SGHDT, YYEEEE. The CDR3, as DNA: TGTGCCAGCAGCGGACAGGTCTATGGGGCCAACGTCCTGACTTTC. Its protein is CASSGQVYGANVLTF. The entire variable domain, with the rest obtained from reference TRBV5-6 and TRBJ2-6, is as follows: DAGVTQSPTHLIKTRGQQVTLRCSPKSGHDTVSWYQQALGQGPQFIFQYYEEEERQRGNFPDRFSGHQFPNYSSELNVNALLLGDSALYLCASSGQVYGANVLTFGAGSRLTVL.

The rearrangement uses TRBV7-3 and TRBJ2-1; 11 nucleotides line up with TRBD1. Per the germline V gene, CDR1 is SGHTA and CDR2 is FQGTGA. The CDR3 is made up of 15 amino acids. V trimming: 5 bases; J trimming: 4 bases; junction bases outside the gene matches: 4. CDR3 sequence (DNA): TGTGCCAGCAGCCGAGGACAGGGGGCTTACAATGAGCAGTTCTTC. Translating gives CASSRGQGAYNEQFF.

CDR3 residues: CAWSGGLAYEQYF. The DNA of the CDR3 is TGTGCCTGGAGTGGGGGACTAGCTTACGAGCAGTACTTC. This chain uses TRBV30 with TRBJ2-7; TRBD2 matches 9 bases. After removal of 1 base from V and 4 bases from J, the junction contained 2 bases not matched to a gene. The germline CDR1 and CDR2 sequences are GTSNPN and SVGIG (reference sequence). The CDR3 is 13 amino acids.